This entry features one T cell receptor beta chain sequence. This clonotype was seen a few times. Its antigen specificity is not known. No qualities accompany the bases; no much larger clone lies one base away. According to the germline V gene, CDR1 reads SGHTA and CDR2 reads FQGNSA. The CDR3 starts with the cysteine, ends with the phenylalanine, and has 18 residues. This entry keeps only the CDR3 DNA: 54 bases, framed from base 1. The V end gives up 3 bases and the J end 6 bases, leaving 13 bases in the junction not matched to a gene. The treatment or condition label of this sample denotes: in vitro stimulation with specific CMV peptide epitopes to enrich CMV-specific T cells. The sequencing machine was an Illumina HiSeq 1500. TCRdb redid the processing of the public reads, applying fastp at Q25 and MiXCR, and retained in-frame beta chains. Every CDR3 protein is listed once, alongside the most common genes and DNA of its rows. The sample table contains 750,000 to 900,000 distinct CDR3 sequences; only one count was recorded for about 28% of them. Around 14% of the sample is in the top ten clones.

These data are taken from a study of T cell repertoires in cytomegalovirus infection (dated by TCRdb to between 2018 and 2020). In terms of the full investigation: Peptide stimulations targeted recently identified HLA-C-restricted CMV epitopes, whose presentation resists viral immunomodulation, together with well-studied HLA-B-restricted epitopes. Donor HLA type was relevant to the analysis, as public TCR beta signatures indicated carriage of CMV infection together with the matching HLA type. Study-wide conclusions, independent of this receptor: Carriers of CMV infection plus the relevant HLA type were discriminated by the cumulative frequency of public TCR beta family members in the study cohort and in an independent approximately 360-donor cohort. The ex vivo response was dominated by HLA-C-restricted CMV-specific TCR beta clonotypes, which also provided the single most frequent clonotype in two of eight donors.

The chain links TRBV7-2 with TRBJ2-3; TRBD2 lines up with 12 middle nucleotides. Material: cultured CD8+ T cells from PBMCs, obtained from culture after CMV antigen stimulation. The origin of this receptor is a human donor in good health (CMV status not recorded). Some clones in this sample may be carry-over from other donors' samples. The nucleotide sequence is given as TGTGCCAGCAGCTTGTGGCCGGCTAGCGGGGGGGCAGACGATACGCAGTATTTT. The resulting protein is CASSLWPASGGADDTQYF.